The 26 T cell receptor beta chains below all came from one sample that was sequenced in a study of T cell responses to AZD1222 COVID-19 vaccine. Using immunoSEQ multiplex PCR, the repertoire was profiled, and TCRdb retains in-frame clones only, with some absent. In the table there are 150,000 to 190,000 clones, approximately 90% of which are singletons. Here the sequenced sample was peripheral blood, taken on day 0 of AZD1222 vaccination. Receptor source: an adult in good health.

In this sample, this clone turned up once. The CDR3 region is CASSSIGVLRGYTF. CDR3 nucleotide sequence: TGTGCCAGCAGCTCAATAGGGGTTTTGCGGGGCTACACCTTC. The chain carries TRBV7-9 and TRBJ1-2; TRBD1 is a possible D gene (5 bases). The germline V and J ends were trimmed by 4 bases and 8 bases, with 17 bases remaining between them. This CDR3 has 14 residues. Germline V gene data show CDR1 as SEHNR and CDR2 as FQNEAQ (reference sequence).

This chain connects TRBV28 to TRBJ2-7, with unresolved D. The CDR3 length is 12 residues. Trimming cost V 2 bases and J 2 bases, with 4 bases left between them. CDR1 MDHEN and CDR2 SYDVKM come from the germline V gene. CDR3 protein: CASSLLPYEQYF. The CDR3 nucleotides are TGTGCCAGCAGTTTACTCCCCTACGAGCAGTACTTC.

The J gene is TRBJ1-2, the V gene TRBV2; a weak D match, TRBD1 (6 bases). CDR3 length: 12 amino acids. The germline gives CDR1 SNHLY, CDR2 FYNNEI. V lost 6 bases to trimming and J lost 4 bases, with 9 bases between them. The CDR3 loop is CASSPDSYGYTF. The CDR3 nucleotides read TGTGCCAGCAGCCCGGACAGCTATGGCTACACCTTC.

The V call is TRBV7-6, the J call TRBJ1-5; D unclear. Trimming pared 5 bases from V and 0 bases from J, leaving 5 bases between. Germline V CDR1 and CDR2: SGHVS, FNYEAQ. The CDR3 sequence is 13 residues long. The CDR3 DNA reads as TGTGCCAGCAGCCGATATAGCAATCAGCCCCAGCATTTT. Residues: CASSRYSNQPQHF. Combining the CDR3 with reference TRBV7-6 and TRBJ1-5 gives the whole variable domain GAGVSQSPRYKVTKRGQDVALRCDPISGHVSLYWYRQALGQGPEFLTYFNYEAQQDKSGLPNDRFSAERPEGSISTLTIQRTEQRDSAMYRCASSRYSNQPQHFGDGTRLSIL.

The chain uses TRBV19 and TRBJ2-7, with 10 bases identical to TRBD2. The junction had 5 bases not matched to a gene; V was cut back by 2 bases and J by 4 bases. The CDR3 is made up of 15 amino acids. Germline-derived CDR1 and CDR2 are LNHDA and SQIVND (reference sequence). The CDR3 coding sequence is TGTGCCAGTAGTATATCCGCTAGCGGGAGTTACGAGCAGTACTTC. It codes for CASSISASGSYEQYF.

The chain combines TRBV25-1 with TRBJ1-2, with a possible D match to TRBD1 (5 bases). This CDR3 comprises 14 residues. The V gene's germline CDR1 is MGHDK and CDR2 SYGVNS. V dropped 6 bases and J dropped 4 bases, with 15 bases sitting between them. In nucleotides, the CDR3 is TGTGCCAGCAGGACCAAGAGAGGGACCTATGGCTACACCTTC. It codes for CASRTKRGTYGYTF.

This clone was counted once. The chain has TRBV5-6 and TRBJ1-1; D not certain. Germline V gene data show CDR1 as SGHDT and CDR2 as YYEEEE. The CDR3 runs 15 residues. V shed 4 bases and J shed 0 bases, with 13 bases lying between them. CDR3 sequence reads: CASSQRQGMNTEAFF. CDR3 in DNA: TGTGCCAGCAGCCAAAGACAAGGGATGAACACTGAAGCTTTCTTT.

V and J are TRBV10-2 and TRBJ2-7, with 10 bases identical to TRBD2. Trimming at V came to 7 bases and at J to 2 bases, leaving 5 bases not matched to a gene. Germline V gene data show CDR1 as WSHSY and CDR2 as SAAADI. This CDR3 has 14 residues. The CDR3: CASTRLAGAYEQYF. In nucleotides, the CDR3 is TGCGCCAGCACCCGGCTAGCGGGAGCCTACGAGCAGTACTTC.

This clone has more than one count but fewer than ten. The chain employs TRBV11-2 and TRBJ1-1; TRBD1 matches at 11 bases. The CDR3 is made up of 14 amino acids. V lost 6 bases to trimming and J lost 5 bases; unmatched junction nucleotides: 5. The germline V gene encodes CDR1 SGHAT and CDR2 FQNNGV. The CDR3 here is CASRRTGGSTEAFF. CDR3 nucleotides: TGTGCCAGCAGGAGGACAGGGGGCTCAACTGAAGCTTTCTTT.

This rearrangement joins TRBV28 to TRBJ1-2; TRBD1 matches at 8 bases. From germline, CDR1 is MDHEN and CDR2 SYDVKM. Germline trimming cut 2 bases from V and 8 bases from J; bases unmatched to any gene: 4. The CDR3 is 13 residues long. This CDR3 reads CASSLGAGGGYTF. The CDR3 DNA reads TGTGCCAGCAGTTTAGGGGCAGGGGGCGGCTACACCTTC.

CDR3: CSVEDRSGPSYNEQFF. In DNA form, the CDR3 reads TGCAGCGTTGAGGACCGAAGCGGACCCTCCTACAATGAGCAGTTCTTC. The chain recombines TRBV29-1 with TRBJ2-1; tentatively, D is TRBD2 (5 bases). Germline V gives CDR1 SQVTM, CDR2 ANQGSEA. Trimming shortened V by 3 bases and J by 0 bases, and 15 bases separated the two germline ends. This CDR3 has 16 residues.

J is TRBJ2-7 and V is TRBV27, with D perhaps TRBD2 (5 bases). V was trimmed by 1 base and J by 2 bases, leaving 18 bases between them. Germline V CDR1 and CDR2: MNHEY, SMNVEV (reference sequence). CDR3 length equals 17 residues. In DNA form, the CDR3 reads TGTGCCAGCAGTTTATTCGCGCCGGGGAGCTTGCCCTACGAGCAGTACTTC. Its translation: CASSLFAPGSLPYEQYF.

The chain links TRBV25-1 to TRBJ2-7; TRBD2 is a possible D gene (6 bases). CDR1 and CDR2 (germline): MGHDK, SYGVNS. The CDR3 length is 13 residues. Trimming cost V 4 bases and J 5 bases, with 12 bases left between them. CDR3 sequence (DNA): TGTGCCAGCAGTGCAGGGACTTATAACGAGCAGTACTTC. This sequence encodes CASSAGTYNEQYF.

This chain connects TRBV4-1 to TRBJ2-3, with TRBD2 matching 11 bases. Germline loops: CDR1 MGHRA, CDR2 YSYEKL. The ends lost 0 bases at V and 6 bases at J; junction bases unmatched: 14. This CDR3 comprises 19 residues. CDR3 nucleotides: TGCGCCAGCAGCCAAGATACTAGCGGGAGACGGTCAATGAGTGATACGCAGTATTTT. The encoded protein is CASSQDTSGRRSMSDTQYF.

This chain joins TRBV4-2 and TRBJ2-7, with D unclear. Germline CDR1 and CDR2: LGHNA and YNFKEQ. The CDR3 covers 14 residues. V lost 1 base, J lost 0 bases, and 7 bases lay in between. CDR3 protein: CASSQVGSSYEQYF. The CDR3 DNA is TGTGCCAGCAGCCAAGTCGGATCCTCCTACGAGCAGTACTTC.

CDR3 nucleotide sequence: TGTGCCAGCAGTTTATCGTGGACAGGGGGCACTGAAGCTTTCTTT. Encoded protein: CASSLSWTGGTEAFF. V gene TRBV27 combines with J gene TRBJ1-1; 10 bases are shared with TRBD1. V gave up 0 bases and J gave up 4 bases; unmatched junction bases: 2. Per germline, CDR1 MNHEY and CDR2 SMNVEV (reference sequence). The CDR3 sequence is 15 residues long.

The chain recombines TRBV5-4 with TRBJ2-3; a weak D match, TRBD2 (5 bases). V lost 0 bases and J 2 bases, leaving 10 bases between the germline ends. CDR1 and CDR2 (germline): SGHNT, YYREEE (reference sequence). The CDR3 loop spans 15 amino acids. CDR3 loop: CASSLGGVNTDTQYF. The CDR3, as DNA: TGTGCCAGCAGCTTGGGGGGAGTCAACACAGATACGCAGTATTTT.

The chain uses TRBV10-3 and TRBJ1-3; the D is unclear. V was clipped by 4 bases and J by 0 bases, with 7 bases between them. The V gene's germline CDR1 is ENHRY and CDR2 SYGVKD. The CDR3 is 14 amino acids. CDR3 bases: TGTGCCATCAGTGCCCCGATCTCTGGAAACACCATATATTTT. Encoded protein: CAISAPISGNTIYF.

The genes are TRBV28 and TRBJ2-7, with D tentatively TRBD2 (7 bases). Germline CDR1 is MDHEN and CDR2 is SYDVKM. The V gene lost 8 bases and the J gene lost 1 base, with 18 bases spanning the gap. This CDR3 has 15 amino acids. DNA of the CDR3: TGTGCCAGCCAAACGGGGGGCGACCATTCCTACGAGCAGTACTTC. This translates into CASQTGGDHSYEQYF.

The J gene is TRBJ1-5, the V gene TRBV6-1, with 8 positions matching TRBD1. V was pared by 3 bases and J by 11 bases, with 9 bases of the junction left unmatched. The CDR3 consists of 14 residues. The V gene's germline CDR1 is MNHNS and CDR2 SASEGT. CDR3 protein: CASSEPGTGRTQHF. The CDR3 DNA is TGTGCCAGCAGTGAGCCCGGGACAGGAAGGACCCAGCATTTT.

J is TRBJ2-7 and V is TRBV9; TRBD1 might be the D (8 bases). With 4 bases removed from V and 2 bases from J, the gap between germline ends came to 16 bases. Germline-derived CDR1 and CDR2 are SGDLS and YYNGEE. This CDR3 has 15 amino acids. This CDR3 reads CASSRTGGETYEQYF. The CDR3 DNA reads TGTGCCAGCAGCCGAACAGGGGGGGAAACCTACGAGCAGTACTTC.

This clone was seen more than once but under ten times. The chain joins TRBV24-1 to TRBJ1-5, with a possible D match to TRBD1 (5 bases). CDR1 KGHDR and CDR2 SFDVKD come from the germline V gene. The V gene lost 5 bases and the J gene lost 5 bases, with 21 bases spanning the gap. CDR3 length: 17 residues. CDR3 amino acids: CATSAYPGILGDQPQHF. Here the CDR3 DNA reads TGTGCCACCAGTGCTTATCCCGGGATCCTAGGGGATCAGCCCCAGCATTTT.

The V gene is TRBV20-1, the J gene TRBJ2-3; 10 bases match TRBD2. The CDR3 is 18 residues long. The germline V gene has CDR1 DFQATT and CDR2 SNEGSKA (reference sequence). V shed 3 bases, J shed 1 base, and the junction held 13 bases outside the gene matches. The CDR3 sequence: CSASRSRAGGLGTDTQYF. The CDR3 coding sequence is TGCAGTGCTAGTAGGTCGCGAGCGGGGGGGCTGGGCACAGATACGCAGTATTTT.

CDR3 loop: CASSPLPDRVQPQHF. CDR3 DNA sequence: TGTGCCAGCAGCCCTCTTCCGGACAGGGTCCAGCCCCAGCATTTT. V is TRBV6-2 or TRBV6-3 and J is TRBJ1-5; 8 bases agree with TRBD1. Looked up from germline, CDR1 is MNHEY and CDR2 is SVGEGT. J lost 7 bases, V lost 6 bases, and 11 bases had no gene match. The CDR3 is 15 amino acids.

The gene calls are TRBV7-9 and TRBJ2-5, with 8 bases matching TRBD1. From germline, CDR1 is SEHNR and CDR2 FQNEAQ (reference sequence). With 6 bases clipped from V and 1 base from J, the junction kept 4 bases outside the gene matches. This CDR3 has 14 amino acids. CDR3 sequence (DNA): TGTGCCAGCAGTACGGGACAGGTCCAAGAGACCCAGTACTTC. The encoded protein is CASSTGQVQETQYF. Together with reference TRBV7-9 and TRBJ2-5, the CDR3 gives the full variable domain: DTGVSQNPRHKITKRGQNVTFRCDPISEHNRLYWYRQTLGQGPEFLTYFQNEAQLEKSRLLSDRFSAERPKGSFSTLEIQRTEQGDSAMYLCASSTGQVQETQYFGPGTRLLVL.

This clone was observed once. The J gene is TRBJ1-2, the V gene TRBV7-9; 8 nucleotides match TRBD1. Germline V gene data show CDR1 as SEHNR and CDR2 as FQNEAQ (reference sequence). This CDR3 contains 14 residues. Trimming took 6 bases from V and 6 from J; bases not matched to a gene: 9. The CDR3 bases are TGTGCCAGCAGGTCCGACAGGGGCTGGGATGGCTACACCTTC. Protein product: CASRSDRGWDGYTF.